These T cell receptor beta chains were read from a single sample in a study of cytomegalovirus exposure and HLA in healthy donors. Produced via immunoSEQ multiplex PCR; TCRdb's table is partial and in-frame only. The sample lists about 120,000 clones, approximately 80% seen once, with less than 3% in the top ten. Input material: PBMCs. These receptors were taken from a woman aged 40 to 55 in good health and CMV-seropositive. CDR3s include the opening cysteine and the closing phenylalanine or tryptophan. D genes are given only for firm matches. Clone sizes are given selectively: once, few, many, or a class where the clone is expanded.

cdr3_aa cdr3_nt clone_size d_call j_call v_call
CASRRGAADTQYF TGTGCCAGCAGGCGCGGGGCTGCAGATACGCAGTATTTT . . TRBJ2-3 TRBV5-5
CASSQVDSRSTYEQYF TGTGCCAGCAGCCAGGTAGATAGCCGGTCAACCTACGAGCAGTACTTC . . TRBJ2-7 TRBV14
CASTPFSGQGNTEAFF TGTGCCAGTACCCCCTTTTCGGGACAGGGGAACACTGAAGCTTTCTTT few TRBD1 TRBJ1-1 TRBV19
CASSESVLDRGWLDDQPQHF TGTGCCAGCAGTGAATCAGTCTTGGACAGGGGATGGTTGGATGATCAGCCCCAGCATTTT . TRBD1 TRBJ1-5 TRBV2
CASKGRVGGYTF TGCGCCAGCAAGGGGAGGGTAGGAGGCTACACCTTC once . TRBJ1-2 TRBV10-2
CASSRGQGAGANVLTF TGTGCCAGCTCTCGTGGGCAGGGGGCTGGGGCCAACGTCCTGACTTTC . TRBD1 TRBJ2-6 TRBV27
CSVGSRDRGREYF TGCAGCGTTGGCTCCCGGGACAGGGGGCGTGAGTACTTC . TRBD1 TRBJ2-7 TRBV29-1
CASSSDGLTGSGQPQHF TGTGCCAGCAGCTCAGATGGCTTGACAGGGTCGGGTCAGCCCCAGCATTTT once TRBD1 TRBJ1-5 TRBV7-9
CASSQGTGGQETQYF TGCGCCAGCAGCCAAGGGACAGGGGGACAAGAGACCCAGTACTTC once TRBD1 TRBJ2-5 TRBV5-1
CASSLDRGLTGELFF TGTGCTAGCAGCTTAGACAGGGGGCTCACCGGGGAGCTGTTTTTT once TRBD1 TRBJ2-2 TRBV7-7
CASSPDRGRTEAFF TGTGCCAGCAGCCCGGACAGGGGGCGGACTGAAGCTTTCTTT . TRBD1 TRBJ1-1 TRBV6-5
CASRPRTGDNTEAFF TGTGCCAGCAGACCCAGGACAGGGGATAACACTGAAGCTTTCTTT . TRBD1 TRBJ1-1 TRBV6-1
CASSLAFAGDNQPQHF TGTGCCAGCAGCTTAGCGTTCGCGGGCGACAATCAGCCCCAGCATTTT . . TRBJ1-5 TRBV11-1
CASSTQGSTDTQYF TGTGCCAGTAGTACACAGGGTAGCACAGATACGCAGTATTTT once . TRBJ2-3 TRBV19
CASSLAESTDTQYF TGCGCCAGCAGCCTAGCGGAGAGCACAGATACGCAGTATTTT . TRBD2 TRBJ2-3 TRBV5-1
CASRGQGTDNSPLHF TGTGCCAGCCGAGGACAGGGTACGGATAATTCACCCCTCCACTTT . TRBD1 TRBJ1-6 TRBV18
CARSLARDSHQPQHF TGTGCCAGAAGCTTGGCCAGGGACAGCCATCAGCCCCAGCATTTT few TRBD1 TRBJ1-5 TRBV5-3
CASTPFSTDTQYF TGTGCCAGCACCCCTTTTAGCACAGATACGCAGTATTTT once . TRBJ2-3 TRBV7-9
CASSLLGDTSYEQYF TGTGCCAGCAGCTTATTAGGGGACACCTCCTACGAGCAGTACTTC once . TRBJ2-7 TRBV7-6
CSVGGRYQETQYF TGCAGCGTTGGGGGCAGATACCAAGAGACCCAGTACTTC . . TRBJ2-5 TRBV29-1
CASSVGGNSNQPQHF TGTGCCAGCAGCGTAGGAGGGAACAGCAATCAGCCCCAGCATTTT . . TRBJ1-5 TRBV9
CASSFETSGQETQYF TGTGCCAGCAGCTTCGAAACTAGCGGCCAAGAGACCCAGTACTTC . TRBD2 TRBJ2-5 TRBV7-8
CASSMRGAGGPSPLHF TGTGCCAGCAGCATGCGGGGGGCCGGAGGGCCTTCACCCCTCCACTTT . . TRBJ1-6 TRBV5-6
CASSARYEQYF TGTGCCAGCAGTGCGCGCTACGAGCAGTACTTC . . TRBJ2-7 TRBV2
CASSQDRLREQYF TGTGCCAGCAGCCAAGACAGGCTGCGCGAGCAGTACTTC . . TRBJ2-7 TRBV4-2
CAISEVGQGQETQYF TGTGCCATCAGTGAGGTTGGACAGGGCCAAGAGACCCAGTACTTC . TRBD1 TRBJ2-5 TRBV10-3
CASSSRGASGVNTGELFF TGTGCCAGCAGCTCCCGGGGAGCTAGCGGGGTTAACACCGGGGAGCTGTTTTTT once TRBD2 TRBJ2-2 TRBV7-8
CASSLGGGGAPHEQYF TGCGCCAGCAGCTTGGGCGGCGGGGGGGCCCCCCACGAGCAGTACTTC once TRBD2 TRBJ2-7 TRBV5-1
CASSVGPQGQQPQHF TGTGCCAGCAGCGTAGGTCCCCAGGGGCAGCAGCCCCAGCATTTT . . TRBJ1-5 TRBV9
CASSAVPTGLAGTGEQFF TGTGCCAGCAGTGCGGTCCCAACTGGACTAGCGGGGACTGGTGAGCAGTTCTTC . TRBD2 TRBJ2-1 TRBV2
CASSSGTQETQYF TGTGCTAGCAGCTCCGGGACACAAGAGACCCAGTACTTC . . TRBJ2-5 TRBV7-7
CASSEQMYNEQFF TGTGCCAGCAGTGAACAGATGTACAATGAGCAGTTCTTC . . TRBJ2-1 TRBV2
CASSMLTGQETQYF TGTGCCAGTAGTATGTTGACGGGTCAAGAGACCCAGTACTTC . . TRBJ2-5 TRBV19
CASSPSDRGNTIYF TGTGCCAGCTCACCCTCGGACAGGGGAAACACCATATATTTT . TRBD1 TRBJ1-3 TRBV18
CASSTLGTGGTDTQYF TGTGCCAGCAGTACCCTCGGGACAGGGGGCACAGATACGCAGTATTTT . TRBD1 TRBJ2-3 TRBV27
CASSQDWGGETQYF TGCGCCAGCAGCCAAGACTGGGGGGGGGAGACCCAGTACTTC . TRBD2 TRBJ2-5 TRBV4-1